This paragraph covers one T cell receptor beta chain sequence. The data are from a study of blood T cell repertoires in COVID-19. Study-wide context: There were acute and convalescent COVID-19 samples, and they came from the United States, Italy and Spain.

Clones were sequenced by immunoSEQ multiplex PCR, and TCRdb holds only the in-frame ones, with some missing. The sample lists 55,000 to 70,000 clones, over 85% seen once, with approximately 6% in the top ten. The receptor was isolated from a human donor in a cohort sampled during active COVID-19. The sequencing sample was made of peripheral blood.

The DNA for the CDR3 is TGTGCCAGCAGCTTCCCCTCGGGACTAGCGGGATTAAGCGACGAGCAGTACTTC. It yields the protein CASSFPSGLAGLSDEQYF. This chain connects TRBV5-6 to TRBJ2-7, with 13 bases fitting TRBD2. Germline CDR1 and CDR2: SGHDT and YYEEEE. There are 18 residues in the CDR3. Trimming cost V 2 bases and J 5 bases; bases outside gene matches: 13.